The present T cell receptor beta chain was sequenced within a study of cytomegalovirus exposure and HLA in healthy donors. Overall study: The same platform was used for the roughly 120 validation repertoires as for the roughly 660 first-cohort repertoires, as reported in a later analysis. Study results and limitations: Among TCR sequences, most were rare, though some public TCRs appeared in many donors.

Separate from the roughly 670-subject first cohort, the 120-subject validation cohort was the one that the donors belonged to. The assay was immunoSEQ multiplex PCR, and TCRdb's table has in-frame clones only and misses some. In the table there are 71,000 or so clones, over 85% of which are singletons. Notes on this clone: What it recognizes is unknown.

This receptor was obtained from a man in his late teens or twenties in good health and CMV-seropositive. Sequencing was done on a sample of PBMCs.

This chain's CDR3 is CASGQGSFYGYTF. CDR3 DNA sequence: TGTGCCAGCGGCCAGGGATCGTTCTATGGCTACACCTTC. The chain combines TRBV2 with TRBJ1-2; the D gene is possibly TRBD1 (5 bases). Germline CDR1 SNHLY, CDR2 FYNNEI. The CDR3 spans 13 residues. The ends were cut back, 8 bases at V and 4 bases at J, with 14 bases in the middle.